Listed below are T cell receptor beta chains from one sample, sequenced in a study of shared T cell receptors in the human thymus. Sequenced by immunoSEQ multiplex PCR; TCRdb stores in-frame clones only, minus some. Altogether hundreds of thousands of clones are present, 80% to 90% being singletons, with the ten largest covering roughly 0.0089%. The data also belong to a second study, concerning human thymus T cells.

The sample taken for sequencing was thymocytes. These receptors were taken from a boy under three years old with a congenital heart defect. CDR3s include the opening cysteine and the closing phenylalanine or tryptophan. A D gene is named only where the DNA matches it firmly. Clone size is given for some rows only: seen once, a few or many times, or a class if the clone is expanded.

TRBD1,NA,TRBV7-8,TRBJ1-1,TGTGCCAGCAGCCGGACAGGGGGCGCTTCCACTGAAGCTTTCTTT,CASSRTGGASTEAFF
TRBD1,NA,TRBV28,TRBJ1-2,TGTGCCAGCAGTCCATTGGACAGGGGCTATGGCTACACCTTC,CASSPLDRGYGYTF
NA,few,TRBV27,TRBJ2-7,TGTGCCAGCAGTTTGGATCCTAGTCACGAGCAGTACTTC,CASSLDPSHEQYF
NA,NA,TRBV7-6,TRBJ2-1,TGTGCCAGCAGCTTAGTAGGGCGCAGGGGCCGGGACTACAATGAGCAGTTCTTC,CASSLVGRRGRDYNEQFF
NA,NA,TRBV6-1,TRBJ1-2,TGTGCCAGCAGTGAAGTACGGCGAGAGGAGGCTAACTATGGCTACACCTTC,CASSEVRREEANYGYTF
TRBD1,NA,TRBV2,TRBJ2-3,TGTGCCAGCACCATACAGGGGGCAGATACGCAGTATTTT,CASTIQGADTQYF
NA,NA,TRBV12-5,TRBJ2-5,TGTGCTAGTGGGGCACCCGATGTACAAGAGACCCAGTACTTC,CASGAPDVQETQYF
TRBD2,few,TRBV4-3,TRBJ2-1,TGCGCCAGCAGCCAAGATCCGCGGGGGAGCTCCTACAATGAGCAGTTCTTC,CASSQDPRGSSYNEQFF
NA,NA,TRBV15,TRBJ2-5,TGTGCCACCAGCAGAGAAAACGCGGGTCAGGCGGGGGAGACCCAGTACTTC,CATSRENAGQAGETQYF
NA,NA,TRBV5-5,TRBJ2-7,TGTGCCAGCAGCACGGACATTCCGCTGGGGCAGTACTTC,CASSTDIPLGQYF
TRBD1,NA,TRBV6-5,TRBJ2-1,TGTGCCAGCAGCCCCGGGACAGCAGCCAATGAGCAGTTCTTC,CASSPGTAANEQFF
TRBD2,NA,TRBV5-6,TRBJ2-3,TGTGCCAGCAGCTTGGGGGGACTAGTTTATGATACGCAGTATTTT,CASSLGGLVYDTQYF
NA,NA,TRBV2,TRBJ1-1,TGTGCCACCCTGCCAGACATGAACACTGAAGCTTTCTTT,CATLPDMNTEAFF
NA,NA,TRBV5-6,TRBJ2-5,TGTGCCAGCAGCTCTCAGGGGAAAGAGACCCAGTACTTC,CASSSQGKETQYF
NA,NA,TRBV12-5,TRBJ2-1,TGTGCTAGTGGTTTGGTATTAGCGCGGAGGACTGAGCAGTTCTTC,CASGLVLARRTEQFF
NA,NA,TRBV19,TRBJ2-7,TGTGCCAGTAGTATTTCGAGGAACTACGAGCAGTACTTC,CASSISRNYEQYF
TRBD1,once,TRBV7-8,TRBJ1-5,TGTGCCAGCAGCCTAGGACAGGGGCGACTCGATCAGCCCCAGCATTTT,CASSLGQGRLDQPQHF
NA,NA,TRBV7-9,TRBJ2-7,TGTGCCAGCAGCTACGAGTCCGAGTTTGACAGTTTGACATACTACGAGCAGTACTTC,CASSYESEFDSLTYYEQYF